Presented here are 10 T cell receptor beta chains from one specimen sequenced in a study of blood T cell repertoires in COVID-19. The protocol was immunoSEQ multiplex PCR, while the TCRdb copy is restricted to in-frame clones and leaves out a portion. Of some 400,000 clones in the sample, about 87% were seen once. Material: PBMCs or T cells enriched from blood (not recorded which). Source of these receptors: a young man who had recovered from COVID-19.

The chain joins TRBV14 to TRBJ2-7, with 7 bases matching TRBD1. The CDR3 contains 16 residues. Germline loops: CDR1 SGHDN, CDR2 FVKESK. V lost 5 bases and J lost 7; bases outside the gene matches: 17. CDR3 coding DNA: TGTGCCAGCAGCACAAACCAGGGACAGACTCGATGGGAGCAGTACTTC. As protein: CASSTNQGQTRWEQYF.

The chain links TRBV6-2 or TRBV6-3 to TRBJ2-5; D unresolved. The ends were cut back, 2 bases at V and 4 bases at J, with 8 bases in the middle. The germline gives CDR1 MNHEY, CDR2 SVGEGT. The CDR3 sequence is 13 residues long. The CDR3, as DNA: TGTGCCAGCAGTTACGTTTCGGTAGAGACCCAGTACTTC. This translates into CASSYVSVETQYF.

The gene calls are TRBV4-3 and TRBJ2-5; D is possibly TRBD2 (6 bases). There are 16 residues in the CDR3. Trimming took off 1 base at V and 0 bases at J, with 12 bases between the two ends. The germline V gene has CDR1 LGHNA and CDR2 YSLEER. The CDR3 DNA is TGCGCCAGCAGCCAAGGGGGGGTCCCGTACCAAGAGACCCAGTACTTC. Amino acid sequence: CASSQGGVPYQETQYF.

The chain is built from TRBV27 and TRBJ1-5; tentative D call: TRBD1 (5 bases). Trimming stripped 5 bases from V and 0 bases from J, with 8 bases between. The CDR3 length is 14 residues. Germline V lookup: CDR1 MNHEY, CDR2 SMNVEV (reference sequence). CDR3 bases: TGTGCCAGCAGTGTACAGGCTAGCAATCAGCCCCAGCATTTT. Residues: CASSVQASNQPQHF.

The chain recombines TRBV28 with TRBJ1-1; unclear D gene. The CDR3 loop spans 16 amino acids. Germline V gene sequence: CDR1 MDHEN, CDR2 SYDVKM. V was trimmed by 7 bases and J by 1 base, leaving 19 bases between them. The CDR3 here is CASTHPWSSRNTEAFF. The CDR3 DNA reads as TGTGCCAGCACCCACCCTTGGAGCTCACGGAACACTGAAGCTTTCTTT. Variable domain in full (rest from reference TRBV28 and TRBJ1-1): DVKVTQSSRYLVKRTGEKVFLECVQDMDHENMFWYRQDPGLGLRLIYFSYDVKMKEKGDIPEGYSVSREKKERFSLILESASTNQTSMYLCASTHPWSSRNTEAFFGQGTRLTVV.

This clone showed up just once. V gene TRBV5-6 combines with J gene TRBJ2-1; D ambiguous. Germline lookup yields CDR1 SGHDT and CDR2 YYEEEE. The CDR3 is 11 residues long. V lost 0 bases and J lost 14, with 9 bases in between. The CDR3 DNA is TGTGCCAGCAGCTTGGCTAGGATAAAGTTCTTC. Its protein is CASSLARIKFF.

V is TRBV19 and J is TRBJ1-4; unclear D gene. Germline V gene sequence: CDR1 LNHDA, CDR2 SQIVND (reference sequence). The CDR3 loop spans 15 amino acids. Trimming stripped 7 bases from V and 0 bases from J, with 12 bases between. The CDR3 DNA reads TGTGCCAGTACCAGACAAGTTGCAACTAATGAAAAACTGTTTTTT. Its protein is CASTRQVATNEKLFF.

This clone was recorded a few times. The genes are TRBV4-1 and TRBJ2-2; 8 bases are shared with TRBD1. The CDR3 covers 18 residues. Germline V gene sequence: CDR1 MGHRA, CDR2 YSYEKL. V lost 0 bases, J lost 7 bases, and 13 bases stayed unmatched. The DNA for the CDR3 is TGCGCCAGCAGCCAAGATGCCGACAGGGGCAATCGGCGCGGGGAGCTGTTTTTT. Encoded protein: CASSQDADRGNRRGELFF.

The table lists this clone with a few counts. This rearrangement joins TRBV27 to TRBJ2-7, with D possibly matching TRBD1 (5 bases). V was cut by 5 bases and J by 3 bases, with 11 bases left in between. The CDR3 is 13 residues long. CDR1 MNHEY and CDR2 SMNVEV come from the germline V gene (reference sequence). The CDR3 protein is CASSQGKLYEQYF. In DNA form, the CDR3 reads TGTGCCAGCAGTCAGGGTAAACTCTACGAGCAGTACTTC.

The CDR3 reads CASSVGSLETQYF. The DNA for the CDR3 is TGTGCCAGCAGCGTTGGGAGTTTGGAGACCCAGTACTTC. The chain carries TRBV9 and TRBJ2-5, with a weak D call TRBD2 (5 bases). The CDR3 has 13 amino acids. Trimming removed 2 bases at V and 5 bases at J, with 10 bases between. Looked up from germline, CDR1 is SGDLS and CDR2 is YYNGEE.